These T cell receptor beta chains were read from a single sample in a study of cytomegalovirus exposure and HLA in healthy donors. Here immunoSEQ multiplex PCR was the method, and the copy in TCRdb shows in-frame clones only, minus some. The table shows approximately 90,000 clones, with 95% to 98% occurring only once. The source material was PBMCs. The source is a man aged 18 to 30 in good health and CMV-seronegative. The CDR3 runs from the conserved cysteine through the conserved F or W. The D gene is left open where the match is weak. Rows may omit the clone size; those that give it use once, few, many or a size class.

d_call clone_size j_call v_call cdr3_nt cdr3_aa
. few TRBJ1-5 TRBV5-6 TGTGCCAGCAGCTTTAGGGGGGGAGGGAATGGCAATCAGCCCCAGCATTTT CASSFRGGGNGNQPQHF
TRBD2 . TRBJ2-7 TRBV27 TGTGCCAGCAGTTTTGTAGCGGGAGTAGGAGAGCAGTACTTC CASSFVAGVGEQYF
TRBD2 . TRBJ2-1 TRBV7-2 TGTGCCAGCAGCGGGGGACTAGCGGGAGAAGAGTTCTTC CASSGGLAGEEFF
. once TRBJ2-1 TRBV5-1 TGCGCCAGCAGCTTGCTAGCGCCAACCTACAATGAGCAGTTCTTC CASSLLAPTYNEQFF
. . TRBJ2-1 TRBV25-1 TGTGCCAGCCGCAACGCCGGGAACTACAATGAGCAGTTCTTC CASRNAGNYNEQFF
. . TRBJ1-2 TRBV7-9 TGTGCCAGCAGCTCGCTTCCCAAGACAGGAGAAAACTATGGCTACACCTTC CASSSLPKTGENYGYTF
TRBD2 . TRBJ2-1 TRBV5-1 TGCGCCAGCAGCTTGGCGGTAGCGGGAAGGAACAATGAGCAGTTCTTC CASSLAVAGRNNEQFF
. once TRBJ1-2 TRBV27 TGTGCCAGCAGTCTGGGAGGGAACTATGGCTACACCTTC CASSLGGNYGYTF
. . TRBJ2-5 TRBV5-1 TGCGCCAGCAGCTTGGTTCAGGGAAACAAGCAAGAGACCCAGTACTTC CASSLVQGNKQETQYF
TRBD2 . TRBJ2-5 TRBV5-6 TGTGCCAGCAGCTTCACCGGGACTAGCGGGCAAGAGACCCAGTACTTC CASSFTGTSGQETQYF
. once TRBJ1-1 TRBV6-1 TGTGCCAGCAGTCTACAGGGATTGAACACTGAAGCTTTCTTT CASSLQGLNTEAFF
. . TRBJ2-1 TRBV6-5 TGTGCCAGCCGCCAACGCGGCAATGAGCAGTTCTTC CASRQRGNEQFF
TRBD1 . TRBJ1-2 TRBV9 TGTGCCAGCAGCTCCCGTGGACAGGCCTTTTATGGCTACACCTTC CASSSRGQAFYGYTF
TRBD1 . TRBJ2-2 TRBV30 TGTGCCTGTAACCAGGGGGCCAGGGAGCTGTTTTTT CACNQGARELFF
. . TRBJ1-1 TRBV15 TGTGCCACCAGCAGAGATGTGCCGGGGGTAGACACTGAAGCTTTCTTT CATSRDVPGVDTEAFF
. . TRBJ2-7 TRBV11-3 TGTGCCAGCAGCTTAGGAGCAAAATACGAGCAGTACTTC CASSLGAKYEQYF
. . TRBJ2-5 TRBV19 TGTGCCAGTAGTATAGACAGGGAGACCCAGTACTTC CASSIDRETQYF
. . TRBJ2-1 TRBV11-2 TGTGCCAGCAGCTTTCTTCTAGCCTCCTACAATGAGCAGTTCTTC CASSFLLASYNEQFF
TRBD1 . TRBJ2-6 TRBV29-1 TGCAGCGTTGCGGCAAGGGGACAGGGGGCTTCGGGGGCCAACGTCCTGACTTTC CSVAARGQGASGANVLTF
. . TRBJ1-2 TRBV28 TGTGCCAGCAGTACCCCCGGACAATATGGCTACACCTTC CASSTPGQYGYTF
. . TRBJ1-2 TRBV5-8 TGTGCCAGCAGCCCCCTGCAAAGCTTCTATGGCTACACCTTC CASSPLQSFYGYTF
. . TRBJ1-1 TRBV5-4 TGTGCCAGCAGCTGGGGGGGATGGGGGCCGAGGAAAACTGAAGCTTTCTTT CASSWGGWGPRKTEAFF
TRBD1 . TRBJ2-2 TRBV7-8 TGTGCCAGCAGCTTAGTAGGACAGGCAAACACCGGGGAGCTGTTTTTT CASSLVGQANTGELFF
. once TRBJ2-5 TRBV18 TGTGCCAGCTCACCCACAGGGACCCAGTACTTC CASSPTGTQYF
. . TRBJ1-1 TRBV9 TGTGCCAGCAGCGAATTATGGGACATAAGAAACACTGAAGCTTTCTTT CASSELWDIRNTEAFF
. . TRBJ1-1 TRBV30 TGTGCCTGGAGAGCTGGGCTAAACACTGAAGCTTTCTTT CAWRAGLNTEAFF
. . TRBJ1-3 TRBV30 TGTGCCTGGAGTGTACGCCCCGGGGACACCATATATTTT CAWSVRPGDTIYF
TRBD1 . TRBJ1-1 TRBV2 TGTGCCAGCAAGGACAGGGAGAACACTGAAGCTTTCTTT CASKDRENTEAFF
TRBD1 . TRBJ1-3 TRBV2 TGTGCCAGCAGTGAGGGACAGAGCTCTGGAAACACCATATATTTT CASSEGQSSGNTIYF
TRBD1 . TRBJ2-3 TRBV5-4 TGTGCCAGCAGCTTGGCGAGGACAGGGGCCACAGATACGCAGTATTTT CASSLARTGATDTQYF
TRBD2 . TRBJ2-1 TRBV6-1 TGTGCCAGCAGTGTGTCCGGGCTAGCGGGAGGGATTTACAATGAGCAGTTCTTC CASSVSGLAGGIYNEQFF
. . TRBJ2-3 TRBV5-1 TGCGCCAGCAGCCCTGACACACGGAGGGGAGCAGATACGCAGTATTTT CASSPDTRRGADTQYF
. . TRBJ1-3 TRBV19 TGTGCCAGTAGGACATGGGGCAACTCTGGAAACACCATATATTTT CASRTWGNSGNTIYF
TRBD2 once TRBJ2-1 TRBV27 TGTGCCAGCAGTTTACCTGGACTAGCCTACAATGAGCAGTTCTTC CASSLPGLAYNEQFF
. . TRBJ1-5 TRBV30 TGTGCCTGGAGTGTACAGCCAAATCAGCCCCAGCATTTT CAWSVQPNQPQHF
TRBD1 . TRBJ2-1 TRBV15 TGTGCCACCAGCAGAGTAGGTTCCGGACAGGGAGGAAATGAGCAGTTCTTC CATSRVGSGQGGNEQFF
. . TRBJ1-1 TRBV14 TGTGCCAGCAGCCAGGATCGGGACACTGAAGCTTTCTTT CASSQDRDTEAFF
. once TRBJ1-1 TRBV7-9 TGTGCCAGCAGCGCCCGACAACACACTGAAGCTTTCTTT CASSARQHTEAFF
. . TRBJ1-3 TRBV6-5 TGTGCCAGCAGTCCCCCCGGCTCTGGAAACACCATATATTTT CASSPPGSGNTIYF
TRBD2 . TRBJ2-1 TRBV11-3 TGTGCCAGCAGCCTATTTGGGAGGGACAATGAGCAGTTCTTC CASSLFGRDNEQFF
. . TRBJ2-2 TRBV27 TGTGCCAGCAGGGGGGGTTCGACAGCGAACACCGGGGAGCTGTTTTTT CASRGGSTANTGELFF
TRBD1 . TRBJ2-2 TRBV10-3 TGTGCCATCACCATTGACAGGGACGGCGGGGAGCTGTTTTTT CAITIDRDGGELFF
TRBD1 . TRBJ1-1 TRBV14 TGTGCCAGCAGCCAAGGGACAGGGGCGAGGACTGAAGCTTTCTTT CASSQGTGARTEAFF
TRBD1 . TRBJ1-1 TRBV5-1 TGCGCCAGCAGCGCCACAGGGGGAACTGAAGCTTTCTTT CASSATGGTEAFF
TRBD2 . TRBJ2-5 TRBV19 TGTGCCAGTAGTATAGGAGCGGGGGTCGGGGAGACCCAGTACTTC CASSIGAGVGETQYF
TRBD1 . TRBJ2-7 TRBV27 TGTGCCAGCAGTCCCCCGGACAGGGATTCCGTCGAGCAGTACTTC CASSPPDRDSVEQYF
. . TRBJ2-1 TRBV10-3 TGTGCCATCAGTGAGAATGCATCGGATGAGCAGTTCTTC CAISENASDEQFF
TRBD1 . TRBJ1-1 TRBV7-9 TGTGCCAGCAGCCGACAGGGGGCTGACACTGAAGCTTTCTTT CASSRQGADTEAFF
. . TRBJ2-3 TRBV10-1 TGCGCCAGCAGTGCACAGGATGATACAGATACGCAGTATTTT CASSAQDDTDTQYF
TRBD1 . TRBJ1-1 TRBV25-1 TGTGCCAGCAGTACTCTAGGACAGGGACGAGCGAACACTGAAGCTTTCTTT CASSTLGQGRANTEAFF
TRBD1 once TRBJ2-2 TRBV11-2 TGTGCCAGCAGCTTAGGAATTATACGGGACAGCCAAAACACCGGGGAGCTGTTTTTT CASSLGIIRDSQNTGELFF
. . TRBJ1-1 TRBV27 TGTGCCAGCACAGGGTACACTGAAGCTTTCTTT CASTGYTEAFF
. . TRBJ2-4 TRBV27 TGTGCCAGCACTCTAACAGGACCCCTCGGGGGAACCAAAAACATTCAGTACTTC CASTLTGPLGGTKNIQYF